One and the same sample provided the 2 T cell receptor beta chains below, sequenced in a study of blood T cell repertoires in COVID-19. Repertoires were generated with immunoSEQ multiplex PCR, while TCRdb's copy carries only in-frame clones and drops some. The sample yields about 55,000 clones, approximately 85% seen once. The sequenced sample was peripheral blood. The receptor source for this set is a human donor in a cohort sampled during active COVID-19.

The rearrangement links TRBV18 to TRBJ1-6; D is undetermined. V lost 2 bases, J lost 9 bases, and 8 bases lay in between. Germline loops: CDR1 KGHSH, CDR2 LQKENI. The CDR3 spans 13 residues. The CDR3 nucleotides read TGTGCCAGCTCACCAAGAGGGAGTTCACCCCTCCACTTT. Translated: CASSPRGSSPLHF.

The gene calls are TRBV5-1 and TRBJ1-4, with D maybe TRBD1 (5 bases). CDR3 size: 15 residues. Looked up from germline, CDR1 is SGHRS and CDR2 is YFSETQ. V was trimmed by 4 bases and J by 0 bases, leaving 10 bases between them. The CDR3 DNA reads TGCGCCAGCAGCCCCCAGGGTGCAACTAATGAAAAACTGTTTTTT. As protein: CASSPQGATNEKLFF. The full variable domain, completed using reference TRBV5-1 and TRBJ1-4, is KAGVTQTPRYLIKTRGQQVTLSCSPISGHRSVSWYQQTPGQGLQFLFEYFSETQRNKGNFPGRFSGRQFSNSRSEMNVSTLELGDSALYLCASSPQGATNEKLFFGSGTQLSVL.